This T cell receptor beta chain was recovered during a study of radiotherapy plus CTLA-4 blockade in lung cancer. Study as a whole: In 18% of patients, objective responses were seen; about 30% had disease control.

Germline loops: CDR1 SEHNR, CDR2 FQNEAQ (reference sequence). The CDR3 has 15 residues. Trimming shortened V by 5 bases and J by 3 bases, and 16 bases separated the two germline ends. Points from the study as a whole: Once radiotherapy plus ipilimumab had been given, TCR clones derived from tumor expanded in blood. Early blood T cell clone dynamics, with interferon-beta, were reported to best predict response.

About this clone itself: The antigen is not known.

Method: immunoSEQ multiplex PCR; TCRdb's copy keeps in-frame clones and lacks some. Counted here are 85,000 to 120,000 clones, about 84% occurring once; the ten biggest clones make up about 2.2%. This receptor was taken from a human donor with non-small cell lung cancer that progressed on radiotherapy plus ipilimumab. Some clones in this sample may be carry-over from other donors' samples. This specimen consisted of peripheral blood, obtained from a patient treated with radiotherapy plus ipilimumab. The chain joins TRBV7-9 to TRBJ1-1; no definite D call. The chain's CDR3 is CASSPDEASYTEAFF. The CDR3 DNA is TGTGCCAGCAGCCCCGATGAAGCATCGTACACTGAAGCTTTCTTT.